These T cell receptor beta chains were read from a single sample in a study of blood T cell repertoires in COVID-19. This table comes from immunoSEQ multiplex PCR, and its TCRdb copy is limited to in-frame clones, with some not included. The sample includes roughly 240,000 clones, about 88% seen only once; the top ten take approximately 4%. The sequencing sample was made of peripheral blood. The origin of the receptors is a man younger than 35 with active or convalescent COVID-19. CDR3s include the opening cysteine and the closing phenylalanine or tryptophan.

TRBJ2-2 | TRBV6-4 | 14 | CASSLAGGTGELFF
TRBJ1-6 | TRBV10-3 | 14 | CAIKGDTVNSPLHF
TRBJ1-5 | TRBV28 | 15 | CASSSGQVGNQPQHF
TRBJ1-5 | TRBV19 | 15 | CASMARDRGNQPQHF
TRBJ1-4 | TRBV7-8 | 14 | CASSLGPFDEKLFF
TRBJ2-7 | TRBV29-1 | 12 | CSVVTGGYEQYF
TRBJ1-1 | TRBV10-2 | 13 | CASAPEGVTEAFF
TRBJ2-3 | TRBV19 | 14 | CASSFSGLTDTQYF
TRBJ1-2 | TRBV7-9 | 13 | CASSLENSDGYTF
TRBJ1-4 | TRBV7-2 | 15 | CASSYQGAQGEKLFF
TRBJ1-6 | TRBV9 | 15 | CASSLSLGEGSPLHF
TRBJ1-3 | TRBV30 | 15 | CAWSVLGHNGNTIYF
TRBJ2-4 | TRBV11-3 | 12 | CASSFRGNIQYF
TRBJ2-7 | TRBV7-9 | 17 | CASSSQAGGRISYEQYF
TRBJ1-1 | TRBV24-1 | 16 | CATSDGPWGVNTEAFF
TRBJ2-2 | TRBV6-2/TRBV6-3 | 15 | CASSYNRANTGELFF
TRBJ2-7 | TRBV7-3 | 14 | CASSSTGQGNEQYF
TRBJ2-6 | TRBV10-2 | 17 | CASSLAGQYSGANVLTF
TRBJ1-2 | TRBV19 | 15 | CASSLTGDTIFGYTF
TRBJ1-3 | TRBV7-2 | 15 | CASSLVQDIGNTIYF
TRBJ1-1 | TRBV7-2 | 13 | CASSLRANTEAFF
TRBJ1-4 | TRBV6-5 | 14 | CASSYGALNEKLFF
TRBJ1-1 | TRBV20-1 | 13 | CSASKSVNTEAFF